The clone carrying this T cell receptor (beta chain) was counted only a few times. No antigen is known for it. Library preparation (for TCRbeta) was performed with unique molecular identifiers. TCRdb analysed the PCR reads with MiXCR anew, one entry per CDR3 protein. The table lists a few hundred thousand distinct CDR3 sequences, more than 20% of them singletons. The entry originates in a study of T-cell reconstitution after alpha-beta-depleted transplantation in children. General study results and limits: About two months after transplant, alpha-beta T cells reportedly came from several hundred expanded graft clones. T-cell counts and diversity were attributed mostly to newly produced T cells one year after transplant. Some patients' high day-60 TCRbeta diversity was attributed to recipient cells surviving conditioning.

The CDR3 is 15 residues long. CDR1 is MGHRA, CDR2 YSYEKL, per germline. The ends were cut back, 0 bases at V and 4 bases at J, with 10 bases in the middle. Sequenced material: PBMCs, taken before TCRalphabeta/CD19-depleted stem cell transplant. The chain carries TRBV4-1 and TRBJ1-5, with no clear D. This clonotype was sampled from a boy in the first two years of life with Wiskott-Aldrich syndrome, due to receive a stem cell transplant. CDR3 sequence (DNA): TGCGCCAGCAGCCAAGACGGTCCTCGTAATCAGCCCCAGCATTTT. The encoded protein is CASSQDGPRNQPQHF.